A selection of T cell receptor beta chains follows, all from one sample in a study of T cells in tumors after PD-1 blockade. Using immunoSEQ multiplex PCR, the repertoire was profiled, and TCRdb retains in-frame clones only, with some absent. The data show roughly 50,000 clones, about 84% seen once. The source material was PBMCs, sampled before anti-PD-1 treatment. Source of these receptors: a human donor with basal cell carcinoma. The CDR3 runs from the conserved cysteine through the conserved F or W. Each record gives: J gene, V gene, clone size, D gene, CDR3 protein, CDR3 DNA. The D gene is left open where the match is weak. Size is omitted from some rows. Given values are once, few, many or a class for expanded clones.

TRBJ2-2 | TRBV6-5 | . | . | CASSPYTGELFF | TGTGCCAGCAGTCCTTACACCGGGGAGCTGTTTTTT
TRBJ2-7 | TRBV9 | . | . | CASSVGGLATYEQYF | TGTGCCAGCAGCGTAGGTGGGCTAGCGACATACGAGCAGTACTTC
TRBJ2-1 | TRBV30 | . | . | CAWGRGPLSSYNEQFF | TGTGCCTGGGGCCGGGGACCCCTAAGCTCCTACAATGAGCAGTTCTTC
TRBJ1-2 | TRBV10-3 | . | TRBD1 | CAISRDSKSYGYTF | TGTGCCATCAGTAGGGACAGTAAATCCTATGGCTACACCTTC
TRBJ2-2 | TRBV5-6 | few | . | CASSTRDAWNTGELFF | TGTGCCAGCAGCACCCGGGACGCTTGGAACACCGGGGAGCTGTTTTTT
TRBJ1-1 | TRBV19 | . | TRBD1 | CASRKNRGRDTEAFF | TGTGCCAGTAGGAAAAACAGGGGGCGGGACACTGAAGCTTTCTTT
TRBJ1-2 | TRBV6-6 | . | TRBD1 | CASRPGQVGPMSYTF | TGTGCCAGCAGACCCGGACAGGTCGGACCAATGAGCTACACCTTC
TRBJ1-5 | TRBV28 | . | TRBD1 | CASSLWKPGGHQPQHF | TGTGCCAGCAGTTTATGGAAACCAGGGGGCCATCAGCCCCAGCATTTT
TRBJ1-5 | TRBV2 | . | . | CASSEAGLSNQPQHF | TGTGCCAGCAGTGAGGCAGGGTTGAGCAATCAGCCCCAGCATTTT
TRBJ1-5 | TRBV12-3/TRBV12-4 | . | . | CASSFDQPQHF | TGTGCCAGCAGTTTTGATCAGCCCCAGCATTTT
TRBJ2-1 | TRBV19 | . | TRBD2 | CASSISSGGLSYNEQFF | TGTGCCAGTAGTATATCCAGCGGGGGGCTTTCCTACAATGAGCAGTTCTTC
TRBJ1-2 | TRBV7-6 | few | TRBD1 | CASSLAGTGGASNYGYTF | TGTGCCAGCAGCTTAGCCGGGACAGGGGGCGCATCGAACTATGGCTACACCTTC
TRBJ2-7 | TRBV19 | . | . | CASSRAGYEQYF | TGTGCCAGTAGTAGGGCTGGATACGAGCAGTACTTC
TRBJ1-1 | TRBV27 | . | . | CASSQGGNTEAFF | TGTGCCAGCAGCCAGGGAGGGAACACTGAAGCTTTCTTT
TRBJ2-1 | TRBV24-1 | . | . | CATSKTDNNEQFF | TGTGCCACCAGCAAGACTGATAACAATGAGCAGTTCTTC
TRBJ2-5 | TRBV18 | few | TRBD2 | CASSPSIAGETQYF | TGTGCCAGCTCACCAAGTATAGCGGGGGAGACCCAGTACTTC
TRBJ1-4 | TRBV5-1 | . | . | CASSPRSQSGVNEKLFF | TGCGCCAGCAGCCCCCGCAGCCAATCAGGGGTAAATGAAAAACTGTTTTTT
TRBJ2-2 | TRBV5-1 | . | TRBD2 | CASRMEQGGTGELFF | TGCGCCAGCCGCATGGAGCAGGGAGGGACCGGGGAGCTGTTTTTT
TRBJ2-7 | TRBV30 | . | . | CAWSGGGFNEQYF | TGTGCCTGGAGTGGAGGGGGTTTCAACGAGCAGTACTTC
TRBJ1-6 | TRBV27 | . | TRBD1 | CASSHKSITGGGSPLHF | TGTGCCAGCAGCCATAAATCCATAACAGGGGGAGGATCACCCCTCCACTTT
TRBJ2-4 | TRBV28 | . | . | CATNSFEGRPKNIQYF | TGTGCCACCAATAGTTTTGAGGGGAGGCCCAAAAACATTCAGTACTTC
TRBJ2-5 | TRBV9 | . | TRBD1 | CASSGDRVLYGETQYF | TGTGCCAGCAGCGGAGACAGGGTACTTTATGGGGAGACCCAGTACTTC